These 30 T cell receptor beta chains share one sample of origin, sequenced in a study of PD-L1 blockade in urothelial cancer. The time point here: peripheral blood 6 weeks after treatment start. Libraries were prepared by immunoSEQ multiplex PCR; TCRdb keeps only in-frame clonotypes and omits some of them. The data hold about 130,000 clones, with around 88% observed a single time. The sequencing here drew on PBMCs, taken around atezolizumab (anti-PD-L1) treatment. The receptors originated from a man between 45 and 60 years old with urothelial cancer.

This clone occurred once. The chain joins TRBV6-5 to TRBJ2-1; the match to TRBD2 covers 12 bases. Germline lookup yields CDR1 MNHEY and CDR2 SVGAGI. The CDR3 consists of 15 residues. The junction had 7 bases not matched to a gene; V was cut back by 7 bases and J by 6 bases. In DNA form, the CDR3 reads TGTGCCAGCAACCCGGGGGGACTAGCGGGCAATGAGCAGTTCTTC. This gives the protein CASNPGGLAGNEQFF.

The rearrangement uses TRBV5-1 and TRBJ1-2, with a possible D match to TRBD1 (5 bases). Germline V gives CDR1 SGHRS, CDR2 YFSETQ. The CDR3 consists of 14 residues. V dropped 6 bases and J dropped 6 bases, with 18 bases sitting between them. The CDR3 bases are TGCGCCAGCACCCAAGGGGAGGGAAGGAATGGCTACACCTTC. It translates to CASTQGEGRNGYTF.

This clone was counted once. V is TRBV27 and J is TRBJ2-7; TRBD2 agrees at 7 bases. From germline, CDR1 is MNHEY and CDR2 SMNVEV (reference sequence). The CDR3 is 15 residues long. The V gene end was trimmed by 1 base and the J gene end by 0 bases; junction bases not matched to a gene: 3. The CDR3 loop is CASSLWSGISYEQYF. CDR3 nucleotide sequence: TGTGCCAGCAGTTTATGGAGCGGGATCTCCTACGAGCAGTACTTC.

About this clone itself: Other DNA sequences within the sample encode an identical CDR3. The rearrangement links TRBV19 to TRBJ2-1; 10 bases are a match to TRBD2. Germline trimming cut 4 bases from V and 6 bases from J; bases unmatched to any gene: 6. The CDR3 contains 15 residues. CDR1 LNHDA and CDR2 SQIVND come from the germline V gene (reference sequence). CDR3 sequence: CASSTVAGGRNEQFF. The CDR3 DNA reads as TGTGCCAGTAGTACTGTAGCGGGAGGCCGCAATGAGCAGTTCTTC.

The chain recombines TRBV5-6 with TRBJ2-3; maybe TRBD1 (5 bases). The V and J ends lost 0 bases and 4 bases respectively, with 12 bases between them. The germline CDR1 and CDR2 sequences are SGHDT and YYEEEE. The CDR3 consists of 15 residues. CDR3 in amino acids: CASSLVVGVSDTQYF. CDR3 DNA: TGTGCCAGCAGCTTGGTCGTAGGGGTATCAGATACGCAGTATTTT.

This chain connects TRBV30 to TRBJ2-3; TRBD2 matches 11 bases. Losses at the gene ends were 3 bases for V and 4 bases for J; bases not matched to a gene: 6. CDR1 is GTSNPN, CDR2 SVGIG, per germline (reference sequence). The CDR3 sequence is 15 residues long. The DNA of the CDR3 is TGTGCCTGGAGAACTAGCGGGAGTTGGGCAGATACGCAGTATTTT. This translates into CAWRTSGSWADTQYF.

V gene TRBV7-8 combines with J gene TRBJ2-7; 7 bases map to TRBD1. This CDR3 comprises 16 residues. Germline assignment: CDR1 SGHVS and CDR2 FQNEAQ. V lost 4 bases to trimming and J lost 2 bases; unmatched junction nucleotides: 11. CDR3 coding DNA: TGTGCCAGCAGCTACGGGGACAGCGGATTGACCTACGAGCAGTACTTC. It codes for CASSYGDSGLTYEQYF.

The rearrangement uses TRBV7-3 and TRBJ2-3, with D perhaps TRBD1 (5 bases). V lost 5 bases and J 5 bases, leaving 17 bases between the germline ends. Germline loops: CDR1 SGHTA, CDR2 FQGTGA. CDR3 size: 15 residues. In DNA form, the CDR3 reads TGTGCCAGCAGCCACGGTGGCAGGGTGGTAGATACGCAGTATTTT. Amino acid sequence: CASSHGGRVVDTQYF.

V is TRBV7-3 and J is TRBJ2-1, with 10 bases lining up with TRBD2. CDR1 is SGHTA and CDR2 is FQGTGA in the germline V gene. The CDR3 contains 15 residues. J gave up 3 bases and V 5 bases, and 4 bases lay outside the gene matches. For the CDR3, the DNA is TGTGCCAGCAGCACCAGCGGGAGGGTCTACAATGAGCAGTTCTTC. It translates to CASSTSGRVYNEQFF. The full variable domain, its missing parts supplied by reference TRBV7-3 and TRBJ2-1, is GAGVSQTPSNKVTEKGKYVELRCDPISGHTALYWYRQSLGQGPEFLIYFQGTGAADDSGLPNDRFFAVRPEGSVSTLKIQRTERGDSAVYLCASSTSGRVYNEQFFGPGTRLTVL.

This clone was seen a handful of times. The CDR3 DNA follows: TGTGCCAGCAGTGAAGCGAGGAAAACTCTAGCCAAAAACATTCAGTACTTC. Translation gives CASSEARKTLAKNIQYF. The chain recombines TRBV2 with TRBJ2-4; D remains unclear. The CDR3 totals 17 residues. With 0 bases removed from V and 0 bases from J, the gap between germline ends came to 12 bases. Looked up from germline, CDR1 is SNHLY and CDR2 is FYNNEI.

V usage is TRBV5-1 and J usage is TRBJ1-3; no firm D call. This CDR3 has 15 amino acids. Germline V gene lookup returns CDR1 SGHRS and CDR2 YFSETQ. V was pared by 0 bases and J by 1 base, with 8 bases between. The CDR3 DNA sequence: TGCGCCAGCAGCTTGGGGGTAGCTTCTGGAAACACCATATATTTT. Encoded protein: CASSLGVASGNTIYF. The whole variable domain, filled in from reference TRBV5-1 and TRBJ1-3, reads KAGVTQTPRYLIKTRGQQVTLSCSPISGHRSVSWYQQTPGQGLQFLFEYFSETQRNKGNFPGRFSGRQFSNSRSEMNVSTLELGDSALYLCASSLGVASGNTIYFGEGSWLTVV.

The V and J genes are TRBV25-1 and TRBJ2-3; weak D call: TRBD2 (6 bases). Germline V gives CDR1 MGHDK, CDR2 SYGVNS. The CDR3 has 14 amino acids. V was clipped by 4 bases and J by 3 bases, with 11 bases between them. The CDR3: CASSGRVHTDTQYF. The CDR3 bases are TGTGCCAGCAGTGGGAGGGTACATACAGATACGCAGTATTTT. Supplemented by reference TRBV25-1 and TRBJ2-3, the full variable domain reads EADIYQTPRYLVIGTGKKITLECSQTMGHDKMYWYQQDPGMELHLIHYSYGVNSTEKGDLSSESTVSRIRTEHFPLTLESARPSHTSQYLCASSGRVHTDTQYFGPGTRLTVL.

The gene calls are TRBV28 and TRBJ1-4; 8 bases are shared with TRBD1. The CDR3 covers 15 residues. Germline CDR1 MDHEN, CDR2 SYDVKM. Trimming at V came to 10 bases and at J to 6 bases, leaving 13 bases not matched to a gene. CDR3 in DNA: TGTGCCACTACTAATCCGCCAGGGGGCGATGAAAAACTGTTTTTT. This codes for CATTNPPGGDEKLFF.

The chain recombines TRBV5-1 with TRBJ2-1, with 9 bases fitting TRBD2. Germline CDR1 reads SGHRS; CDR2 reads YFSETQ. V shed 0 bases and J 3 bases; nucleotides not matched to a gene: 1. This CDR3 comprises 15 residues. CDR3: CASSLALAGYNEQFF. In nucleotides, the CDR3 is TGCGCCAGCAGCTTGGCACTAGCGGGCTACAATGAGCAGTTCTTC.

V and J are TRBV19 and TRBJ1-5, with a weak D call TRBD1 (6 bases). From germline, CDR1 is LNHDA and CDR2 SQIVND (reference sequence). V lost 5 bases and J lost 6, with 17 bases in between. The CDR3 sequence is 15 residues long. CDR3 coding DNA: TGTGCCAGTAGTGATCTGACAGGCGTGGGTCAGCCCCAGCATTTT. Protein sequence: CASSDLTGVGQPQHF.

The V call is TRBV7-8, the J call TRBJ2-3; 12 nucleotides line up with TRBD2. The junction had 3 bases not matched to a gene; V was cut back by 0 bases and J by 5 bases. The CDR3 loop spans 16 amino acids. Germline V gives CDR1 SGHVS, CDR2 FQNEAQ. CDR3 DNA sequence: TGTGCCAGCAGCTTAGCGCCTAGCGGGAGGGGAGATACGCAGTATTTT. It encodes CASSLAPSGRGDTQYF.

This chain links TRBV5-1 with TRBJ2-3; 9 nucleotides line up with TRBD2. CDR3 length: 18 residues. V lost 0 bases, J lost 1 base, and 9 bases stayed unmatched. Germline assignment: CDR1 SGHRS and CDR2 YFSETQ. CDR3 DNA: TGCGCCAGCAGCTTGGGGCGGGAGGGCCGGGGACGCACAGATACGCAGTATTTT. Its protein is CASSLGREGRGRTDTQYF.

This clone was counted a single time. The genes are TRBV2 and TRBJ2-3; 15 nucleotides match TRBD2. The germline V gene has CDR1 SNHLY and CDR2 FYNNEI. This CDR3 comprises 14 residues. Trimming took 7 bases from V and 5 from J; bases not matched to a gene: 1. The CDR3 DNA is TGTGCCAGCACGGGACTAGCGGGAGGAGATACGCAGTATTTT. Encoded protein: CASTGLAGGDTQYF.

This chain joins TRBV6-1 and TRBJ1-1; D gene unclear. Between the trimmed V and J ends, which lost 1 base and 2 bases, there was a span of 8 bases. CDR3 length: 14 residues. CDR1 is MNHNS and CDR2 is SASEGT in the germline V gene. The CDR3: CASSEVVPNTEAFF. As DNA, the CDR3 is TGTGCCAGCAGTGAAGTAGTGCCCAACACTGAAGCTTTCTTT.

The chain recombines TRBV10-3 with TRBJ1-5; the D gene is possibly TRBD1 (5 bases). The CDR3 consists of 13 residues. From germline, CDR1 is ENHRY and CDR2 SYGVKD. V was clipped by 10 bases and J by 7 bases, with 17 bases between them. DNA of the CDR3: TGTGCCACCCAGGACACTGTGGGGCAGCCCCAGCATTTT. This gives the protein CATQDTVGQPQHF.

This chain connects TRBV18 to TRBJ2-1, with 9 bases fitting TRBD1. Germline lookup yields CDR1 KGHSH and CDR2 LQKENI. V lost 3 bases, J lost 7 bases, and 7 bases stayed unmatched. The CDR3 sequence is 15 residues long. The CDR3 bases are TGTGCCAGCTCACCCGGGACAGGGAGTTTAAATGAGCAGTTCTTC. This gives the protein CASSPGTGSLNEQFF. The variable domain in full, completed from reference TRBV18 and TRBJ2-1, reads NAGVMQNPRHLVRRRGQEARLRCSPMKGHSHVYWYRQLPEEGLKFMVYLQKENIIDESGMPKERFSAEFPKEGPSILRIQQVVRGDSAAYFCASSPGTGSLNEQFFGPGTRLTVL.

V gene TRBV4-1 combines with J gene TRBJ2-2, with 7 bases lining up with TRBD1. Germline V gene data show CDR1 as MGHRA and CDR2 as YSYEKL. Unmatched junction bases numbered 10, after V lost 3 bases and J lost 3 bases. CDR3 length: 17 residues. The CDR3 bases are TGCGCCAGCAGCCAGAGTTTACAGGGGACATACACCGGGGAGCTGTTTTTT. It translates to CASSQSLQGTYTGELFF.

The chain joins TRBV30 to TRBJ1-1; possibly TRBD1 for D (5 bases). Trimming removed 3 bases at V and 5 bases at J, with 10 bases between. The germline V gene encodes CDR1 GTSNPN and CDR2 SVGIG (reference sequence). The length of the CDR3 is 12 residues. The CDR3 nucleotides are TGTGCCTGGAGGTGGGGGGGTACTGAAGCTTTCTTT. This gives the protein CAWRWGGTEAFF.

The rearrangement uses TRBV27 and TRBJ1-6, with D maybe TRBD1 (6 bases). CDR1 is MNHEY and CDR2 is SMNVEV in the germline V gene (reference sequence). This CDR3 comprises 15 residues. V was trimmed by 6 bases and J by 2 bases, leaving 11 bases between them. CDR3 residues: CASRQQGTYNSPLHF. CDR3 in DNA: TGTGCCAGCAGGCAACAGGGAACCTATAATTCACCCCTCCACTTT.

This clone was found once. This sequence joins TRBV28 and TRBJ1-3, with 8 positions matching TRBD1. V was pared by 9 bases and J by 0 bases, with 4 bases of the junction left unmatched. This CDR3 is built from 14 residues. Looked up from germline, CDR1 is MDHEN and CDR2 is SYDVKM. Here the CDR3 DNA reads TGTGCCAGTCAAGGGACAGGCTCTGGAAACACCATATATTTT. The encoded protein is CASQGTGSGNTIYF.

The chain joins TRBV7-8 to TRBJ1-5; no clear D gene. V dropped 3 bases and J dropped 2 bases, with 14 bases sitting between them. CDR1 is SGHVS and CDR2 is FQNEAQ in the germline V gene. The length of the CDR3 is 16 residues. DNA of the CDR3: TGTGCCAGCAGCTTTGCTGCTACGGTGGGCAATCAGCCCCAGCATTTT. Translated: CASSFAATVGNQPQHF.

The genes are TRBV18 and TRBJ2-7; 9 bases match TRBD1. Per the germline V gene, CDR1 is KGHSH and CDR2 is LQKENI. V lost 5 bases, J lost 9 bases, and 11 bases stayed unmatched. The CDR3 consists of 14 residues. The CDR3 spells CASSSDRGITGQYF. The CDR3 DNA is TGTGCCAGCTCAAGCGACAGGGGGATCACAGGGCAGTACTTC.

This clone was found once. The J gene is TRBJ2-1, the V gene TRBV7-8, with 10 bases lining up with TRBD2. The J segment lost 8 bases and the V segment lost 6 bases, leaving 10 bases of the junction unmatched. Per the germline V gene, CDR1 is SGHVS and CDR2 is FQNEAQ. CDR3 length: 15 amino acids. This CDR3 is CASRHSGRARDEQFF. The DNA for the CDR3 is TGTGCCAGCAGACACAGCGGGAGGGCCCGGGATGAGCAGTTCTTC.

V gene TRBV5-5 combines with J gene TRBJ1-2; D is unresolved. Trimming removed 0 bases from V and 8 bases from J, with 17 bases in between. CDR3 length equals 15 residues. Germline values: CDR1 SGHKS, CDR2 YYEKEE (reference sequence). The CDR3: CASSLAKPRSEGYTF. DNA for the CDR3: TGTGCCAGCAGCTTGGCTAAACCGCGAAGCGAGGGCTACACCTTC.

This chain connects TRBV19 to TRBJ2-3; 15 nucleotides match TRBD2. The CDR3 has 17 residues. Germline V gene lookup returns CDR1 LNHDA and CDR2 SQIVND (reference sequence). The V and J ends lost 0 bases and 11 bases, in that order; junction bases with no gene match: 9. CDR3 in amino acids: CASSIDSGGLAGGGQYF. The CDR3 bases are TGTGCCAGTAGTATAGACAGCGGGGGACTAGCGGGAGGCGGGCAGTATTTT.